This entry lists 21 T cell receptor beta chains sequenced from one sample in a study of blood T cell repertoires in COVID-19. The table came from immunoSEQ multiplex PCR; TCRdb's copy has only in-frame clones and leaves some out. The repertoire holds roughly 100,000 clones, with roughly 86% as singletons. The sequenced sample was peripheral blood. These TCRs come from a human donor in a cohort sampled during active COVID-19.

The chain is built from TRBV29-1 and TRBJ2-1, with 10 nucleotides matching TRBD2. This CDR3 region has 14 residues. Per the germline V gene, CDR1 is SQVTM and CDR2 is ANQGSEA. The ends lost 6 bases at V and 8 bases at J; junction bases unmatched: 10. Written as DNA, the CDR3 is TGCAGCGTCGCCCTAGCGGGAGAGAGCGATGAGCAGTTCTTC. It encodes CSVALAGESDEQFF.

The chain recombines TRBV18 with TRBJ2-7; the match to TRBD1 covers 8 bases. J was trimmed by 6 bases and V by 4 bases; bases with no gene match: 2. Per germline, CDR1 KGHSH and CDR2 LQKENI. The CDR3 has 12 amino acids. The CDR3 DNA follows: TGTGCCAGCTCACACGGACAGGGCGAGCAGTACTTC. This sequence encodes CASSHGQGEQYF.

This clone was seen just once. The chain couples TRBV6-5 to TRBJ1-5, with 11 bases fitting TRBD1. V trimming: 6 bases; J trimming: 6 bases; junction bases outside the gene matches: 7. The CDR3 extends over 15 amino acids. The germline gives CDR1 MNHEY, CDR2 SVGAGI. The CDR3 protein is CASRRDRGTGQPQHF. For the CDR3, the DNA is TGTGCCAGCAGACGGGACAGGGGGACGGGTCAGCCCCAGCATTTT.

The chain has TRBV5-4 and TRBJ2-1, with D possibly matching TRBD2 (5 bases). Germline V gives CDR1 SGHNT, CDR2 YYREEE (reference sequence). V dropped 0 bases and J dropped 7 bases, with 5 bases sitting between them. The CDR3 sequence is 12 residues long. CDR3: CASSLERNEQFF. The CDR3 nucleotides read TGTGCCAGCAGCTTGGAGCGGAATGAGCAGTTCTTC. Together with reference TRBV5-4 and TRBJ2-1, the CDR3 gives the full variable domain: ETGVTQSPTHLIKTRGQQVTLRCSSQSGHNTVSWYQQALGQGPQFIFQYYREEENGRGNFPPRFSGLQFPNYSSELNVNALELDDSALYLCASSLERNEQFFGPGTRLTVL.

The V and J genes are TRBV28 and TRBJ2-7, with a tentative D call TRBD2 (5 bases). Germline V gives CDR1 MDHEN, CDR2 SYDVKM. This CDR3 is 14 amino acids long. Between the trimmed V and J ends, which lost 3 bases and 0 bases, there was a span of 9 bases. The CDR3 bases are TGTGCCAGCAGTTTGGTGGGGAGCTCCTACGAGCAGTACTTC. It specifies CASSLVGSSYEQYF. Looking up the rest from reference TRBV28 and TRBJ2-7 gives the full variable domain: DVKVTQSSRYLVKRTGEKVFLECVQDMDHENMFWYRQDPGLGLRLIYFSYDVKMKEKGDIPEGYSVSREKKERFSLILESASTNQTSMYLCASSLVGSSYEQYFGPGTRLTVT.

The chain links TRBV6-5 to TRBJ2-7; TRBD2 agrees at 7 bases. This CDR3 has 14 amino acids. With V trimmed by 4 bases and J by 1 base, 4 bases remained unmatched. Germline V lookup: CDR1 MNHEY, CDR2 SVGAGI. CDR3 sequence reads: CASSSSGTSYEQYF. The CDR3, as DNA: TGTGCCAGCAGTTCTAGCGGTACATCCTACGAGCAGTACTTC.

This sequence joins TRBV14 and TRBJ2-3; D is perhaps TRBD2 (5 bases). The V end was cut by 4 bases, the J end by 4 bases, with 9 bases between. Per germline, CDR1 SGHDN and CDR2 FVKESK. This CDR3 is 13 amino acids long. The CDR3 DNA is TGTGCCAGCAGCCGTACTAGGTCAGATACGCAGTATTTT. Its translation: CASSRTRSDTQYF.

The chain combines TRBV7-2 with TRBJ2-7, with D perhaps TRBD1 (5 bases). CDR1 is SGHTA and CDR2 is FQGNSA in the germline V gene. V was pared by 1 base and J by 4 bases, with 14 bases between. This CDR3 has 15 amino acids. CDR3 nucleotide sequence: TGTGCCAGCAGCTTAGGACAGCAAGGGGTTTACGAGCAGTACTTC. As protein: CASSLGQQGVYEQYF.

V and J are TRBV11-1 and TRBJ1-2; 9 bases are shared with TRBD1. CDR1 SGHAT and CDR2 FQDESV come from the germline V gene (reference sequence). Trimming took 5 bases from V and 5 from J; bases not matched to a gene: 9. This CDR3 contains 15 residues. CDR3 in amino acids: CASSPSTGTGYGYTF. In DNA form, the CDR3 reads TGTGCCAGCAGCCCCAGCACTGGGACAGGGTATGGCTACACCTTC.

The chain is built from TRBV5-1 and TRBJ1-1; possible D gene TRBD1, 6 bases. From germline, CDR1 is SGHRS and CDR2 YFSETQ. Trimming pared 2 bases from V and 5 bases from J, leaving 13 bases between. CDR3 size: 14 residues. The CDR3 sequence: CASSFVGAGTEAFF. In nucleotides, the CDR3 is TGCGCCAGCAGCTTCGTGGGGGCAGGAACTGAAGCTTTCTTT.

The rearrangement links TRBV9 to TRBJ1-3; a possible D gene is TRBD1 (6 bases). V was cut by 4 bases and J by 0 bases, with 20 bases left in between. Germline-derived CDR1 and CDR2 are SGDLS and YYNGEE. This CDR3 contains 18 residues. The DNA for the CDR3 is TGTGCCAGCAGCCAGACAGAGCGTACAGGGAGCTCTGGAAACACCATATATTTT. It encodes CASSQTERTGSSGNTIYF.

This clone was seen only once. The chain has TRBV29-1 and TRBJ2-5; 7 nucleotides line up with TRBD1. The CDR3 totals 14 residues. Trimming at V came to 6 bases and at J to 5 bases, leaving 12 bases not matched to a gene. Germline V CDR1 and CDR2: SQVTM, ANQGSEA. Written as DNA, the CDR3 is TGCAGCGTCGCGTCGACAGGGTTACCGGAGACCCAGTACTTC. Translation: CSVASTGLPETQYF.

The chain couples TRBV15 to TRBJ2-7; TRBD1 agrees at 9 bases. Germline loops: CDR1 LNHNV, CDR2 YYDKDF (reference sequence). Trimming at V came to 0 bases and at J to 7 bases, leaving 10 bases not matched to a gene. The CDR3 has 16 amino acids. CDR3 in amino acids: CATSRDLSQGAGEQYF. CDR3 bases: TGTGCCACCAGCAGAGATTTGTCACAGGGGGCCGGGGAGCAGTACTTC.

The chain couples TRBV7-7 to TRBJ2-7; no reliable D call. The V gene lost 0 bases and the J gene lost 3 bases, with 6 bases spanning the gap. The CDR3 covers 13 residues. CDR1 and CDR2 from the germline V gene are SSHAT and FNYEAQ (reference sequence). The CDR3 sequence: CASSLATHYEQYF. The CDR3 DNA follows: TGTGCCAGCAGCTTAGCGACTCACTACGAGCAGTACTTC.

The chain joins TRBV24-1 to TRBJ1-2, with D maybe TRBD1 (5 bases). This CDR3 is built from 15 residues. V dropped 0 bases and J dropped 4 bases, with 11 bases sitting between them. Germline CDR1 reads KGHDR; CDR2 reads SFDVKD. CDR3 nucleotide sequence: TGTGCCACCAGTGATTTGACCGGGGGACGCTATGGCTACACCTTC. Protein: CATSDLTGGRYGYTF.

This clone showed up just once. The gene calls are TRBV13 and TRBJ2-7, with TRBD1 as a possible D gene (6 bases). Trimming shortened V by 1 base and J by 6 bases, and 28 bases separated the two germline ends. The CDR3 loop spans 19 amino acids. In germline, CDR1 is PRHDT, CDR2 FYEKMQ (reference sequence). The CDR3 protein is CASSLATLQGIEGVGEQYF. CDR3 DNA sequence: TGTGCCAGCAGCTTAGCTACCTTACAGGGTATCGAAGGGGTCGGCGAGCAGTACTTC.

In DNA form, the CDR3 reads TGTGCCAGCAGTTTAGAGGGCACCCCCAATCAGCCCCAGCATTTT. Its protein product is CASSLEGTPNQPQHF. The chain joins TRBV27 to TRBJ1-5; no definite D call. The CDR3 contains 15 residues. CDR1 and CDR2 (germline): MNHEY, SMNVEV (reference sequence). With 2 bases removed from V and 3 bases from J, the gap between germline ends came to 11 bases.

This chain connects TRBV5-5 to TRBJ2-6; D ambiguous. The V gene's germline CDR1 is SGHKS and CDR2 YYEKEE (reference sequence). This CDR3 has 18 residues. V lost 1 base and J lost 0, with 14 bases in between. In DNA form, the CDR3 reads TGTGCCAGCAGCTTGCTCCCAGCCACTACCTCTGGGGCCAACGTCCTGACTTTC. It codes for CASSLLPATTSGANVLTF.

This chain connects TRBV5-5 to TRBJ2-7; 16 nucleotides agree with TRBD2. CDR3 size: 17 residues. Germline trimming cut 4 bases from V and 2 bases from J; bases unmatched to any gene: 6. Germline CDR1 is SGHKS and CDR2 is YYEKEE (reference sequence). CDR3 loop: CASSPGLAGGGAYEQYF. DNA for the CDR3: TGTGCCAGCAGCCCGGGACTAGCGGGAGGGGGGGCCTACGAGCAGTACTTC.

The chain combines TRBV5-1 with TRBJ1-5, with D possibly TRBD1 on 5 matching bases. The germline CDR1 and CDR2 sequences are SGHRS and YFSETQ. The CDR3 is 15 amino acids. Trimming shortened V by 4 bases and J by 7 bases, and 18 bases separated the two germline ends. CDR3 DNA sequence: TGCGCCAGCAGCCCATGGGGAGGGGACGACCAGCCCCAGCATTTT. Its translation is CASSPWGGDDQPQHF.

The chain joins TRBV28 to TRBJ1-1; TRBD1 matches 11 bases. Germline assignment: CDR1 MDHEN and CDR2 SYDVKM. V lost 5 bases, J lost 1 base, and 6 bases stayed unmatched. The CDR3 is 16 amino acids. CDR3 region: CASSPGTGGRNTEAFF. DNA for the CDR3: TGTGCCAGCAGTCCCGGGACAGGGGGTAGGAACACTGAAGCTTTCTTT.